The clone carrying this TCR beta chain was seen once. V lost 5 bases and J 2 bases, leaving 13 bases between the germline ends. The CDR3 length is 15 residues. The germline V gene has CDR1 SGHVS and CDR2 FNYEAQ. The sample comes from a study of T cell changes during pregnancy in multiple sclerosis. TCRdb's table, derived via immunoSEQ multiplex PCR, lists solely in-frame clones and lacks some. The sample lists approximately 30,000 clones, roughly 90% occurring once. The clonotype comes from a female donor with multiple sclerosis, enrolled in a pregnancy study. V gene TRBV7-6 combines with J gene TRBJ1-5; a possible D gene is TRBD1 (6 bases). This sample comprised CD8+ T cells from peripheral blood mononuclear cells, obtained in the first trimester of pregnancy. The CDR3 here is CASSPGEGGNQPQHF. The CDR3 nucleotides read TGTGCCAGCAGCCCAGGGGAAGGGGGCAATCAGCCCCAGCATTTT.